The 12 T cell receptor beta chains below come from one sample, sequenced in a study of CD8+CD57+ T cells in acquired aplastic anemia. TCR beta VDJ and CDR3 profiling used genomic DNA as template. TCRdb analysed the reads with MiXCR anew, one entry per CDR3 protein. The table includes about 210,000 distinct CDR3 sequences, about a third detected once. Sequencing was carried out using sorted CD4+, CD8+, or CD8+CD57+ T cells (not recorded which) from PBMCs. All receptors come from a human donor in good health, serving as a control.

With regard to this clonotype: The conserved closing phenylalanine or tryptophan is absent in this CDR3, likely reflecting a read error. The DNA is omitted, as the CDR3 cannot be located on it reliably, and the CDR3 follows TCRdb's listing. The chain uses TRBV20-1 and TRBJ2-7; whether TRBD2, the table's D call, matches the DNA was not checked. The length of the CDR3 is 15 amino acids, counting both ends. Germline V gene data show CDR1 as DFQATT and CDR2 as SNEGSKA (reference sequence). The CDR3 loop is CSASLLSGGTYEQCS.

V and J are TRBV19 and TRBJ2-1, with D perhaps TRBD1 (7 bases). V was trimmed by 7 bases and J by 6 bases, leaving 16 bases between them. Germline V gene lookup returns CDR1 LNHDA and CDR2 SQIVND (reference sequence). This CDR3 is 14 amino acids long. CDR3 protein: CASKRQGGSNEQFF. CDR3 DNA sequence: TGTGCCAGTAAACGGCAGGGGGGTTCCAATGAGCAGTTCTTC.

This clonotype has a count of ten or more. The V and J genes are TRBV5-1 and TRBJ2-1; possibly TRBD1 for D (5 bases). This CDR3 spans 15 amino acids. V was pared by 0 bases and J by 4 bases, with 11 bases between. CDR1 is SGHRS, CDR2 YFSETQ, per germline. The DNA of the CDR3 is TGCGCCAGCAGCTTGGTGGCAGGGTCTTACAATGAGCAGTTCTTC. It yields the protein CASSLVAGSYNEQFF.

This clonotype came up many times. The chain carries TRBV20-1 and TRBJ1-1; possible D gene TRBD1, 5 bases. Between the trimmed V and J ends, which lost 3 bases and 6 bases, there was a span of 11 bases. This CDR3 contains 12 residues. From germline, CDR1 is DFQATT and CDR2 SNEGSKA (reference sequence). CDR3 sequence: CSASGDGAEAFF. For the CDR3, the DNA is TGCAGTGCTAGCGGGGACGGCGCTGAAGCTTTCTTT.

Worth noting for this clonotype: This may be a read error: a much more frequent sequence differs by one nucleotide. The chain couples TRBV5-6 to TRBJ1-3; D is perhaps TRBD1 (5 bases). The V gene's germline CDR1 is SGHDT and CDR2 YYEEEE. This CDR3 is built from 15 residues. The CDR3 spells CASSLYPGPGNTVYF. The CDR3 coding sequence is TGTGCCAGCAGCTTGTATCCAGGGCCCGGAAACACCGTATATTTT.

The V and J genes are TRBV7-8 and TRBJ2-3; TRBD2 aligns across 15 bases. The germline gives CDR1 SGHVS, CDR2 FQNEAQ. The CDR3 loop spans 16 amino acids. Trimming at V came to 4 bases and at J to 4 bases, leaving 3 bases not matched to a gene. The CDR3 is CASSSGLAGGSDTQYF. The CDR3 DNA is TGTGCCAGCAGCTCGGGACTAGCGGGGGGTTCAGATACGCAGTATTTT.

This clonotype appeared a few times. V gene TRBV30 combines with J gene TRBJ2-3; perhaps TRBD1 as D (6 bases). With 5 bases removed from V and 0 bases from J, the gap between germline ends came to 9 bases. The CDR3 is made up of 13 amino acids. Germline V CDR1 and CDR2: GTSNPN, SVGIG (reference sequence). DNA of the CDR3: TGTGCCTGGGCCGGACAGAGCACAGATACGCAGTATTTT. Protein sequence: CAWAGQSTDTQYF.

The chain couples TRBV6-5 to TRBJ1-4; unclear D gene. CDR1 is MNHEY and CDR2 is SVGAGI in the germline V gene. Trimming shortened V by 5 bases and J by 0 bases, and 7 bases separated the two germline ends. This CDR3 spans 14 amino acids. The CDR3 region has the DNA TGTGCCAGCAGTGACGGGTCAACTAATGAAAAACTGTTTTTT. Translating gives CASSDGSTNEKLFF.

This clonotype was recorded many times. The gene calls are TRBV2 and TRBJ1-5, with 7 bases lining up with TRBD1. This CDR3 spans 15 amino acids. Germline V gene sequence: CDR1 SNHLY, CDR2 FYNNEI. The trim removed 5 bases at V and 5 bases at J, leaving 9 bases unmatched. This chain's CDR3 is CASSPDRLFDQPQHF. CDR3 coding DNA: TGTGCCAGCAGTCCGGACAGGTTGTTTGATCAGCCCCAGCATTTT.

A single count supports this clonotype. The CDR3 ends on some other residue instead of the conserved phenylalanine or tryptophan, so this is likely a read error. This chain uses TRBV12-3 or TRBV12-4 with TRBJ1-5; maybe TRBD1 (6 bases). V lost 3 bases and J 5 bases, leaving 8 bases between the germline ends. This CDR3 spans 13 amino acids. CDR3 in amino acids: CASSLGGHQPQHL. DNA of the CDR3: TGTGCCAGCAGTTTGGGGGGCCATCAGCCCCAGCATCTT.

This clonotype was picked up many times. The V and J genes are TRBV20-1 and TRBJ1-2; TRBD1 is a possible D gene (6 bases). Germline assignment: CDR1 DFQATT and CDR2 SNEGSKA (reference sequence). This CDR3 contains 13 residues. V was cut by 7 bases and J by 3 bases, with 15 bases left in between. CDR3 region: CSVRGRGDYGYTF. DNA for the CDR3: TGCAGTGTTCGGGGGCGCGGGGACTATGGCTACACCTTC.

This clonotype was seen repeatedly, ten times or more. In DNA form, the CDR3 reads TGTGCCACGCATGAGTTAGACGTTAGCTCTGGAAACACCATATATTTT. It is translated as CATHELDVSSGNTIYF. The chain recombines TRBV10-3 with TRBJ1-3, with D unclear. There are 16 residues in the CDR3. Trimming took 10 bases from V and 0 from J, leaving 19 bases between them. Germline-derived CDR1 and CDR2 are ENHRY and SYGVKD.